The 3 T cell receptor beta chains in this list originate from one sample, sequenced in a study of T cell repertoires in cytomegalovirus infection. Via MiXCR, TCRdb re-called the reads, giving one row per CDR3 protein. The sample contains fewer than 550,000 distinct CDR3 sequences, roughly 12% of which appear only once. The sequenced sample consisted of PBMCs. Receptors originate from a human donor in good health (CMV status not recorded). Some clones in this sample may be carry-over from other donors' samples.

The V and J genes are TRBV20-1 and TRBJ1-1, with D hard to call. The CDR3 is made up of 14 amino acids. V gave up 1 base and J gave up 5 bases, with 14 bases separating them. Germline CDR1 is DFQATT and CDR2 is SNEGSKA (reference sequence). DNA of the CDR3: TGCAGTGCTAGAGGCAATGGATACCCAACTGAAGCTTTCTTT. It specifies CSARGNGYPTEAFF.

CDR3 protein: CAIRINQTPDTQYF. CDR3 nucleotides: TGTGCCATCAGGATTAACCAGACCCCAGATACGCAGTATTTT. The J gene is TRBJ2-3, the V gene TRBV10-3; D is unresolved. The CDR3 sequence is 14 residues long. CDR1 and CDR2 (germline): ENHRY, SYGVKD. The V end was cut by 6 bases, the J end by 4 bases, with 14 bases between.

In this sample, this clonotype turned up many times. The genes are TRBV12-3 or TRBV12-4 and TRBJ1-2; a possible D gene is TRBD1 (5 bases). With 8 bases removed from V and 2 bases from J, the gap between germline ends came to 9 bases. This CDR3 contains 12 residues. CDR3 nucleotides: TGTGCCAGCGGGGACTCCAACTATGGCTACACCTTC. This translates into CASGDSNYGYTF.